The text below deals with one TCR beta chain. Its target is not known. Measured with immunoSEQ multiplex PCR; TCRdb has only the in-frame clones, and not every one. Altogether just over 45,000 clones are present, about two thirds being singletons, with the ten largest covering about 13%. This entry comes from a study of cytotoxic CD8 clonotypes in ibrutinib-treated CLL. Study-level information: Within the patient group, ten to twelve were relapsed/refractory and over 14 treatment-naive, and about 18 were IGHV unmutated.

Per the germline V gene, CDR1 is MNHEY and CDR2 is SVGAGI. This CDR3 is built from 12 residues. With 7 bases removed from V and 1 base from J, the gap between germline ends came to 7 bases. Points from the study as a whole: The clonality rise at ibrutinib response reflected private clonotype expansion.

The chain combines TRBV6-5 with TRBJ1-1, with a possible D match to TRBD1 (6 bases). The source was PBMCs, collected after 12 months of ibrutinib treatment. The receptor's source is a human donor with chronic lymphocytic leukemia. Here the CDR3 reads CASTDRNTEAFF. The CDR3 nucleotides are TGTGCCAGCACGGACAGGAACACTGAAGCTTTCTTT.